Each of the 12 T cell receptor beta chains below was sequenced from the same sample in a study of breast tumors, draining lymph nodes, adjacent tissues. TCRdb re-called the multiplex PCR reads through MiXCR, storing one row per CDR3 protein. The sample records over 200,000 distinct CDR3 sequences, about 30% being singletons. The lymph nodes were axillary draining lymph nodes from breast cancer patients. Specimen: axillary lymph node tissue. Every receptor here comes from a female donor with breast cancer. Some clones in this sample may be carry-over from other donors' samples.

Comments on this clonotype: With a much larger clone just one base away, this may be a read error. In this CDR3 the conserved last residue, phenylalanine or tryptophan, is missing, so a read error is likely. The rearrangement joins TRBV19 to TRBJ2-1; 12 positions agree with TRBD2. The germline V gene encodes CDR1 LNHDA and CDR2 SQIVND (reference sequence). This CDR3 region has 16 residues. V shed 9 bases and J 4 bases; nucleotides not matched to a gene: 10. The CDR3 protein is CASLAGGSGRYNEQFS. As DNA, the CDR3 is TGTGCCAGCCTAGCGGGAGGGAGTGGGAGATACAATGAGCAGTTCTCC.

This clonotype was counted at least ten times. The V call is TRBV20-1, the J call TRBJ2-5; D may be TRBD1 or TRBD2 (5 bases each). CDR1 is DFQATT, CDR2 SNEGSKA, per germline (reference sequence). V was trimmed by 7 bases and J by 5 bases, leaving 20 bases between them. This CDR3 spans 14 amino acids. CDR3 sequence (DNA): TGCAGTGAGACTACGGGGCGATTGGGGGAGACCCAGTACTTC. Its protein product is CSETTGRLGETQYF.

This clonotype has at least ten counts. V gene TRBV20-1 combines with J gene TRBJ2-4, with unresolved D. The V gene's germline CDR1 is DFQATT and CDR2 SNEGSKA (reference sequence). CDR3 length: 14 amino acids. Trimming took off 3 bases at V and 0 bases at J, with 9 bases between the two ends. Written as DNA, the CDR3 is TGCAGTGCTAGCGGAAGGGTAGCCAAAAACATTCAGTACTTC. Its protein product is CSASGRVAKNIQYF.

The CDR3 is CASSLEIGQETQYF. The CDR3 nucleotides are TGTGCCAGCAGCTTAGAAATAGGCCAAGAGACCCAGTACTTC. The V and J genes are TRBV7-2 and TRBJ2-5; D is uncertain. With 1 base removed from V and 1 base from J, the gap between germline ends came to 7 bases. The CDR3 extends over 14 amino acids. CDR1 and CDR2 (germline): SGHTA, FQGNSA.

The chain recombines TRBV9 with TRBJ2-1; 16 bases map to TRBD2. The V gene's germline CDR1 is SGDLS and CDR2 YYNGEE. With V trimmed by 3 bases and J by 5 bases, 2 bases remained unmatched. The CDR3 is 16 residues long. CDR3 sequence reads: CASSGGTSGGDNEQFF. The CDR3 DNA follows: TGTGCCAGCAGCGGCGGGACTAGCGGGGGGGACAATGAGCAGTTCTTC.

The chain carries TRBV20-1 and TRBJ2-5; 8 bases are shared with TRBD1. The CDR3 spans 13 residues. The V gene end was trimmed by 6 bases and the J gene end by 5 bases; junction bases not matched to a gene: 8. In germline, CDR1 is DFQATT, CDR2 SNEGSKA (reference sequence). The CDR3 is CSAAQGAGETQYF. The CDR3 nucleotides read TGCAGTGCCGCTCAGGGGGCTGGGGAGACCCAGTACTTC.

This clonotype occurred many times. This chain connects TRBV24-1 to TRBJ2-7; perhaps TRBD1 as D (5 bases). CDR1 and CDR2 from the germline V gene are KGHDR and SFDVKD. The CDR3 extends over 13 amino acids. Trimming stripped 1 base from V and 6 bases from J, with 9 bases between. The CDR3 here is CATSDFPGSEQYF. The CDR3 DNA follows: TGTGCCACCAGTGATTTCCCAGGGTCCGAGCAGTACTTC.

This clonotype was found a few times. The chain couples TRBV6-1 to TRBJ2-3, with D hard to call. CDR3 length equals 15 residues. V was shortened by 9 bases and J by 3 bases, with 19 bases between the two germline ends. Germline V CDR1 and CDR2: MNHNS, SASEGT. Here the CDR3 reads CASSPRGVWTDTQYF. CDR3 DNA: TGTGCCAGTAGTCCTCGTGGGGTGTGGACAGATACGCAGTATTTT.

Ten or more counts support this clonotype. This CDR3 reads CASSLAQVSGTTTDTQYF. CDR3 coding DNA: TGTGCCAGCAGCTTAGCCCAGGTTAGCGGGACAACCACAGATACGCAGTATTTT. V and J are TRBV11-3 and TRBJ2-3; TRBD2 matches at 8 bases. This CDR3 contains 18 residues. The V and J ends lost 1 base and 2 bases, in that order; junction bases with no gene match: 11. Germline values: CDR1 SGHNT, CDR2 YENEEA.

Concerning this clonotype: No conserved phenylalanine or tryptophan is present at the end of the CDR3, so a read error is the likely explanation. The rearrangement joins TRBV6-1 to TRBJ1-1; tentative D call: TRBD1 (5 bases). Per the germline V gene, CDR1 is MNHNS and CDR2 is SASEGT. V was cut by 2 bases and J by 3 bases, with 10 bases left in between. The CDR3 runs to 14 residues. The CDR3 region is CASSERGYDTEAFL. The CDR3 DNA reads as TGTGCCAGCAGTGAACGGGGGTACGACACTGAAGCTTTCTTG.

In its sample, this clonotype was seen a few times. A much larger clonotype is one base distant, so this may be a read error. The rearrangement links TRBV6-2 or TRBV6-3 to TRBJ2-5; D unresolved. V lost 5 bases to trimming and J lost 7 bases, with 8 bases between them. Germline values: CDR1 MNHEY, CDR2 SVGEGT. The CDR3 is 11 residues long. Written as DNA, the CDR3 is TGTGCCAGCAGTCTCCGAGGGACCCAGTACTTC. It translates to CASSLRGTQYF.

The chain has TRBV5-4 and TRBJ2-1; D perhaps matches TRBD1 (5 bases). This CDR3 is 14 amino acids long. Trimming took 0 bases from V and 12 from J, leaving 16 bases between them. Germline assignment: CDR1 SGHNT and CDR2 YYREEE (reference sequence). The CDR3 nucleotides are TGTGCCAGCAGCTTGGGGTGGAGTAGGGGTCGGCAGTTCTTC. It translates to CASSLGWSRGRQFF.